This TCR beta chain came from a study of technical replicates of blood from a few donors. CDR1 and CDR2 (germline): SGHKS, YYEKEE (reference sequence). CDR3 length: 15 amino acids. Losses at the gene ends were 0 bases for V and 4 bases for J; bases not matched to a gene: 5. TCRdb's table, derived via immunoSEQ multiplex PCR, lists solely in-frame clones and lacks some. The table has about 62,000 clones, roughly 98% seen once; the top ten hold roughly 0.16%. Material for sequencing was T cells isolated from PBMCs. The chain is built from TRBV5-5 and TRBJ1-2; 8 nucleotides agree with TRBD1. This receptor was obtained from a human donor in good health. The CDR3: CASSLGTGNLYGYTF. The CDR3 coding sequence is TGTGCCAGCAGCTTGGGGACAGGGAATCTCTATGGCTACACCTTC.